A selection of T cell receptor beta chains follows, all from one sample in a study of cytomegalovirus exposure and HLA in healthy donors. This table comes from immunoSEQ multiplex PCR, and its TCRdb copy is limited to in-frame clones, with some not included. The sample contains about 140,000 clones, approximately 82% of which appear only once. The sequencing sample was made of PBMCs. The receptors originated from a woman in her thirties or forties in good health and CMV-seronegative. The CDR3 runs from the conserved cysteine through the conserved F or W. D genes are given only for firm matches. Some rows mark clone size as missing; the rest say once, few, many or name a class of expanded clone.

j_call clone_size d_call v_call cdr3_aa cdr3_nt
TRBJ2-7 NA NA TRBV6-1 CASSEVFGGYEQYF TGTGCCAGCAGTGAAGTGTTCGGGGGATACGAGCAGTACTTC
TRBJ2-5 NA TRBD1 TRBV7-2 CASSLTPTGWETQYF TGTGCCAGCAGCTTGACCCCGACAGGGTGGGAGACCCAGTACTTC
TRBJ2-1 NA TRBD2 TRBV28 CASGSGNWNEQFF TGTGCCAGCGGTAGCGGGAACTGGAATGAGCAGTTCTTC
TRBJ2-1 NA NA TRBV7-9 CASSLGVLANSNNEQFF TGTGCCAGCAGCTTAGGGGTTCTAGCGAATTCCAACAATGAGCAGTTCTTC
TRBJ2-1 NA TRBD2 TRBV7-9 CASSTRGGSYNEQFF TGTGCCAGCAGCACACGCGGGGGGTCCTACAATGAGCAGTTCTTC
TRBJ2-1 NA TRBD2 TRBV18 CASSPPNSKREMDEQFF TGTGCCAGCTCACCACCGAATTCGAAGCGGGAGATGGATGAGCAGTTCTTC
TRBJ2-7 NA TRBD2 TRBV2 CASRRFFGLADSYEQYF TGTGCCAGCAGAAGGTTTTTTGGACTAGCGGACTCCTACGAGCAGTACTTC
TRBJ1-5 NA NA TRBV27 CASSPSIYSNQPQHF TGTGCCAGCAGCCCGAGTATTTATAGCAATCAGCCCCAGCATTTT
TRBJ1-1 NA TRBD1 TRBV11-2 CASSFSGQGTEAFF TGTGCCAGCAGCTTTTCGGGACAGGGGACTGAAGCTTTCTTT
TRBJ2-1 NA NA TRBV7-9 CASTVELAYNEQFF TGTGCCAGCACGGTAGAACTAGCATACAATGAGCAGTTCTTC
TRBJ1-1 NA NA TRBV20-1 CSASRQPSFF TGCAGTGCTAGTAGACAGCCAAGTTTCTTT
TRBJ1-4 NA NA TRBV18 CASSPIPQATNEKLFF TGTGCCAGCTCACCAATCCCGCAGGCGACGAATGAAAAACTGTTTTTT
TRBJ1-2 NA NA TRBV14 CASSQFTGTTNYGYTF TGTGCCAGCAGCCAATTTACAGGAACTACTAACTATGGCTACACCTTC
TRBJ2-2 NA NA TRBV7-3 CASSPGGWGANTGELFF TGTGCCAGCAGCCCCGGAGGGTGGGGGGCGAACACCGGGGAGCTGTTTTTT
TRBJ1-1 NA NA TRBV6-6 CASSYSGANTEAFF TGTGCCAGCAGTTACTCGGGGGCAAACACTGAAGCTTTCTTT
TRBJ2-1 NA TRBD2 TRBV5-4 CASSLTSRGGEQFF TGTGCCAGCAGCTTGACTAGCCGGGGAGGGGAGCAGTTCTTC
TRBJ2-7 NA TRBD1 TRBV28 CASSSPGQGVRGGPYEQYF TGTGCCAGCAGTTCTCCGGGACAGGGGGTTCGGGGGGGACCCTACGAGCAGTACTTC
TRBJ1-6 NA NA TRBV7-9 CASATHRGDGISYNSPLHF TGTGCCAGCGCGACCCATCGGGGGGACGGAATCTCCTATAATTCACCCCTCCACTTT
TRBJ2-3 once NA TRBV6-1 CASVSGRVTQYF TGTGCCTCAGTCTCTGGCCGTGTTACGCAGTATTTT
TRBJ2-1 NA TRBD2 TRBV5-1 CASSPGLAGVTYNEQFF TGCGCCAGCAGCCCGGGACTAGCGGGAGTGACCTACAATGAGCAGTTCTTC
TRBJ1-3 NA NA TRBV6-5 CASSSVGNTIYF TGTGCCAGCAGTTCGGTCGGGAACACCATATATTTT
TRBJ2-1 NA TRBD1 TRBV7-6 CASSSFDRGLDEQFF TGTGCCAGCAGCTCCTTCGACAGGGGGCTAGATGAGCAGTTCTTC
TRBJ2-1 NA TRBD2 TRBV30 CAWSFLWTSGTYEQFF TGTGCCTGGAGTTTCCTGTGGACTAGCGGAACCTATGAGCAGTTCTTC
TRBJ2-7 few NA TRBV7-9 CASSFLGGYEQYF TGTGCCAGCAGCTTCCTCGGGGGCTACGAGCAGTACTTC
TRBJ2-2 NA TRBD2 TRBV6-1 CASSEEVPLAEANTGELFF TGTGCCAGCAGTGAAGAGGTCCCACTAGCGGAAGCGAACACCGGGGAGCTGTTTTTT
TRBJ2-5 NA NA TRBV2 CASQGLETQYF TGTGCCAGCCAGGGGTTAGAGACCCAGTACTTC
TRBJ2-1 NA TRBD2 TRBV11-2 CASSSGLALHSYNEQFF TGTGCCAGCAGCTCGGGACTAGCCTTACACTCCTACAATGAGCAGTTCTTC
TRBJ2-1 NA TRBD2 TRBV15 CATSSRVGGAGEQFF TGTGCCACCAGCAGTCGGGTGGGGGGAGCGGGGGAGCAGTTCTTC
TRBJ2-7 NA TRBD2 TRBV6-5 CASRSLRGAVYEQYF TGTGCCAGCAGGTCGTTGCGGGGGGCCGTCTACGAGCAGTACTTC
TRBJ1-4 few TRBD1 TRBV2 CASSPTGEEKLFF TGTGCCAGCAGTCCCACAGGGGAGGAAAAACTGTTTTTT
TRBJ2-2 NA TRBD2 TRBV5-1 CASSFQFGASGVRGELFF TGCGCCAGCAGCTTCCAGTTCGGGGCTAGCGGTGTCCGCGGGGAGCTGTTTTTT
TRBJ2-1 NA TRBD2 TRBV18 CASSPVSGSVYNEQFF TGTGCCAGCTCACCCGTTAGCGGGAGTGTCTACAATGAGCAGTTCTTC
TRBJ1-1 NA TRBD1 TRBV5-1 CASSFSGQGRNTEAFF TGCGCCAGCAGCTTCTCGGGACAGGGTAGGAACACTGAAGCTTTCTTT